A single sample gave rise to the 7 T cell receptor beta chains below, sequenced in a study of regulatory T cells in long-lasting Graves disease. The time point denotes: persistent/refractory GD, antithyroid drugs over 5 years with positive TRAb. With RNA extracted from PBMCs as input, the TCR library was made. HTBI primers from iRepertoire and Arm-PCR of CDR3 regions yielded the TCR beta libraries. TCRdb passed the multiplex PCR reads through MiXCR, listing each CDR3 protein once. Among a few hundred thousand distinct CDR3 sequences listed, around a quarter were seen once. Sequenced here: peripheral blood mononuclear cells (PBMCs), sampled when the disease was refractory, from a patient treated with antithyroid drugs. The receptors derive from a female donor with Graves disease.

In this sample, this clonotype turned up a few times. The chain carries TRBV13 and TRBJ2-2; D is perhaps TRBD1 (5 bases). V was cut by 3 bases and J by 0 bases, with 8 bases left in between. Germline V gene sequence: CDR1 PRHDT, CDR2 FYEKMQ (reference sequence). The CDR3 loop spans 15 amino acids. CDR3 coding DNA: TGTGCCAGCAGCTTCGGACACACGAACACCGGGGAGCTGTTTTTT. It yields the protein CASSFGHTNTGELFF.

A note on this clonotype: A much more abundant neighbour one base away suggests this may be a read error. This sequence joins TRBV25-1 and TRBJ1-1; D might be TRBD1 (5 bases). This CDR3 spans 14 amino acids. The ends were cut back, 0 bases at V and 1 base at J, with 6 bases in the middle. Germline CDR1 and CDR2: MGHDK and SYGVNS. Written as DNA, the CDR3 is TGTGCCAGCAGTGAATATGGGGGGAACACTGAAGCTTTCTTT. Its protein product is CASSEYGGNTEAFF.

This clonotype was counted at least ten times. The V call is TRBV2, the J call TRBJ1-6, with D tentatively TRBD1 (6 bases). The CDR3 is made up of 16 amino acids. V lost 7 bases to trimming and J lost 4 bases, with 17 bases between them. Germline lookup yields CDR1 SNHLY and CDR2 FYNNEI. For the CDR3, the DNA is TGTGCCAGCATCCGGGGGGCAGTTGAGTATAATTCACCCCTCCACTTT. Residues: CASIRGAVEYNSPLHF.

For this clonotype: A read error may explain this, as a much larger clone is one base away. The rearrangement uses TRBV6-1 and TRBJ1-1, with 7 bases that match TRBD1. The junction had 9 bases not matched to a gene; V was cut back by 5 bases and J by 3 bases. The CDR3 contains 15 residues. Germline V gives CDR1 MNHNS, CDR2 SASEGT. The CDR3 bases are TGTGCCAGCAGTCGGTACAGGGGCCCCGACACTGAAGCTTTCTTT. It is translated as CASSRYRGPDTEAFF.

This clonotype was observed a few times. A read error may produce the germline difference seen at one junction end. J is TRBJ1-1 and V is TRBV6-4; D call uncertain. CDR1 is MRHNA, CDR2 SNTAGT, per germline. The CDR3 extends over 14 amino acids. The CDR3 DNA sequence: TGTGCCAGCAGTTACTCTAAAGCGGGCACTGAAGCTTTCTTT. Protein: CASSYSKAGTEAFF.

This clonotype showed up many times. In DNA form, the CDR3 reads TGTGCCAGCAGTTTAAACACTCGACCAGCGGGCTCTGGCTACACCTTC. Its translation is CASSLNTRPAGSGYTF. The rearrangement links TRBV28 to TRBJ1-2; D is uncertain. The V gene's germline CDR1 is MDHEN and CDR2 SYDVKM. V was pared by 2 bases and J by 7 bases, with 20 bases between. This CDR3 has 16 amino acids.

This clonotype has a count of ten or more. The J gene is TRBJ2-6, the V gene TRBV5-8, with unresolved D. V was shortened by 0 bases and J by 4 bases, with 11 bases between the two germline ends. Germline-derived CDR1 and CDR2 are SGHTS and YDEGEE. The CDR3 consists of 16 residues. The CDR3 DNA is TGTGCCAGCAGCTTGGTGATCGCACCCGGGGCCAACGTCCTGACTTTC. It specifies CASSLVIAPGANVLTF.